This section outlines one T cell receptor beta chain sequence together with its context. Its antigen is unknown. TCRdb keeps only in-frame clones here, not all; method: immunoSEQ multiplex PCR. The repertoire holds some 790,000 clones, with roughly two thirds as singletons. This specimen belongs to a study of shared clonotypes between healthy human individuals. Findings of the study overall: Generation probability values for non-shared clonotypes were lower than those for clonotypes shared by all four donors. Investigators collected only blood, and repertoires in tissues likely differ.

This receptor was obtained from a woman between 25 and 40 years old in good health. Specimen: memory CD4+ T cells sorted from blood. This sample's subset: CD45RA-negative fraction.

This CDR3 reads CATRDSPISNQPQHF. CDR3 nucleotide sequence: TGTGCCACTCGGGACAGTCCGATTAGCAATCAGCCCCAGCATTTT. The chain recombines TRBV28 with TRBJ1-5, with 7 nucleotides matching TRBD1. The CDR3 length is 15 residues. Losses at the gene ends were 10 bases for V and 0 bases for J; bases not matched to a gene: 9. The germline V gene encodes CDR1 MDHEN and CDR2 SYDVKM.